A selection of T cell receptor beta chains follows, all from one sample in a study of blood T cell repertoires in COVID-19. The repertoire was sequenced with immunoSEQ multiplex PCR; TCRdb's copy has only in-frame clones and lacks some. The sample shows 250,000 to 350,000 clones, approximately 89% of them seen only once. The sequenced material came from peripheral blood. The source of these receptors is an older woman with acute or convalescent COVID-19. Both conserved end residues are part of each CDR3.

J | V | CDR3
TRBJ2-7 | TRBV6-5 | CASRLPGQYEQYF
TRBJ2-7 | TRBV28 | CASSFRALAGGRAYEQYF
TRBJ1-2 | TRBV4-1 | CASSQGDRVDGYTF
TRBJ1-5 | TRBV7-9 | CASSLGQSNQPQHF
TRBJ2-7 | TRBV14 | CASSHRGGGSEEQYF
TRBJ2-1 | TRBV6-5 | CASRSGSSYNEQFF
TRBJ1-2 | TRBV7-9 | CASSPDSYGYTF
TRBJ1-1 | TRBV7-2 | CASSLGTVNTEAFF
TRBJ1-2 | TRBV28 | CASSLGDRSPRHTF
TRBJ2-1 | TRBV4-2 | CASSQNLAGGYNEQFF
TRBJ1-2 | TRBV7-2 | CASDRERDGYTF
TRBJ1-2 | TRBV7-8 | CATATDSNYGYTF
TRBJ2-7 | TRBV10-3 | CAISESGQGTYEQYF
TRBJ1-2 | TRBV7-2 | CASSLDLQANYGYTF
TRBJ2-3 | TRBV27 | CASSLSFPGLAGDVRDTQYF
TRBJ1-1 | TRBV2 | CASSVRGQPNTEAFF
TRBJ1-2 | TRBV6-2/TRBV6-3 | CASSRSGTGDGYTF
TRBJ1-2 | TRBV9 | CASSVSGTLNYGYTF
TRBJ1-5 | TRBV30 | CACRGPGGNQPQHF
TRBJ2-2 | TRBV18 | CASLELRAGELFF
TRBJ2-7 | TRBV6-5 | CATTGGVEQYF
TRBJ1-6 | TRBV14 | CASSQGGGLKRSPLHF
TRBJ1-1 | TRBV9 | CASSVTGTGYTEAFF
TRBJ2-1 | TRBV11-3 | CASSSRGASYNEQFF
TRBJ2-7 | TRBV7-8 | CASSFSGRGSYEQYF
TRBJ2-5 | TRBV7-9 | CASSLQGRGETQYF
TRBJ1-6 | TRBV7-2 | CASSGFGENNSPLHF
TRBJ1-3 | TRBV5-1 | CASSLAGTNPGNTIYF
TRBJ1-1 | TRBV7-2 | CASSLYKGERDTEAFF
TRBJ1-2 | TRBV2 | CASSDQGTNYGYTF
TRBJ2-3 | TRBV28 | CASTGRQGETQYF
TRBJ2-3 | TRBV4-3 | CASSQDGLAGRADTQYF
TRBJ2-3 | TRBV19 | CASSRDRGDTQYF
TRBJ1-4 | TRBV7-2 | CASSLWSEKLFF
TRBJ2-1 | TRBV4-3 | CASSPVDSGHNEQFF
TRBJ1-6 | TRBV10-3 | CASAQDSNSPLHF
TRBJ1-5 | TRBV2 | CASIRDNFSNQPQHF
TRBJ1-5 | TRBV6-2/TRBV6-3 | CASSYDGRVLDQPQHF
TRBJ2-1 | TRBV9 | CASSGQGDHNEQFF
TRBJ1-3 | TRBV15 | CATSPSRLGNTIYF
TRBJ2-7 | TRBV5-1 | CARGLGPSYEQYF
TRBJ2-2 | TRBV29-1 | CSAQVGGELFF
TRBJ1-2 | TRBV7-9 | CASSLPNF
TRBJ1-2 | TRBV4-2 | CASSQDVGGNYGYTF
TRBJ2-5 | TRBV6-2/TRBV6-3 | CASSYSGSKETQYF
TRBJ2-1 | TRBV27 | CASSLTADNEQFF
TRBJ1-2 | TRBV18 | CASSLDRASGRYGYTF
TRBJ2-2 | TRBV7-9 | CASRGSGGPTGELFF
TRBJ2-5 | TRBV5-1 | CASSLVTSGGSSGETQYF
TRBJ1-2 | TRBV13 | CASSLAGVNYGYTF
TRBJ2-7 | TRBV7-9 | CASTIEAGGSYEQYF
TRBJ2-5 | TRBV6-2/TRBV6-3 | CASSRKSLVGGGRETQYF